Below, 29 T cell receptor beta chains from the same sample are listed, as sequenced in a study of T cells after somatic rescue of genetic block. Assay: immunoSEQ multiplex PCR; the TCRdb copy retains only in-frame clones and omits some. This sample has about 67,000 clones, with around 90% found just once. The sequencing sample was made of peripheral blood mononuclear cells (PBMCs). These receptors were collected from a man aged 35 to 55.

This chain joins TRBV5-1 and TRBJ2-1; 7 nucleotides agree with TRBD2. This CDR3 has 14 residues. V trimming: 4 bases; J trimming: 8 bases; junction bases outside the gene matches: 9. Germline V gene sequence: CDR1 SGHRS, CDR2 YFSETQ. In DNA form, the CDR3 reads TGCGCCAGCAGCGATGTTCAGCGGGATGATGAGCAGTTCTTC. Translating gives CASSDVQRDDEQFF.

V usage is TRBV7-8 and J usage is TRBJ1-1, with TRBD1 as a possible D gene (5 bases). Per germline, CDR1 SGHVS and CDR2 FQNEAQ. CDR3 length: 14 residues. V was pared by 5 bases and J by 2 bases, with 12 bases between. The CDR3 region has the DNA TGTGCCAGCAGCCCGTCCGGGGCCAACACTGAAGCTTTCTTT. It yields the protein CASSPSGANTEAFF.

This chain connects TRBV11-3 to TRBJ2-2; D gene unclear. Trimming left V 5 bases short and J 2 bases short, with 9 bases between. CDR3 length equals 14 residues. Germline assignment: CDR1 SGHNT and CDR2 YENEEA. CDR3 region: CASSLDINTGELFF. The CDR3, as DNA: TGTGCCAGCAGCCTTGACATTAACACCGGGGAGCTGTTTTTT.

This clone has only one observation. The chain employs TRBV4-1 and TRBJ2-1; 9 bases are shared with TRBD2. V was pared by 1 base and J by 9 bases, with 13 bases of the junction left unmatched. The CDR3 runs to 17 residues. Germline CDR1 is MGHRA and CDR2 is YSYEKL. The CDR3 DNA reads as TGCGCCAGCAGCCAAGTCGCCCGGGCGGGAGGGCTTGGTGAGCAGTTCTTC. Translating gives CASSQVARAGGLGEQFF.

The rearrangement links TRBV6-5 to TRBJ1-5, with 7 bases that match TRBD1. V lost 4 bases to trimming and J lost 3 bases; unmatched junction nucleotides: 6. Germline V gene lookup returns CDR1 MNHEY and CDR2 SVGAGI. There are 15 residues in the CDR3. This CDR3 reads CASSFGRGANQPQHF. CDR3 nucleotide sequence: TGTGCCAGCAGTTTCGGCAGGGGGGCCAATCAGCCCCAGCATTTT.

This chain links TRBV4-1 with TRBJ2-5, with 8 nucleotides matching TRBD1. The V segment lost 4 bases and the J segment 2 bases; nucleotides outside the gene matches: 9. This CDR3 region has 16 residues. Germline loops: CDR1 MGHRA, CDR2 YSYEKL. For the CDR3, the DNA is TGCGCCAGCAGCCCGCGACAGGGGTCTCGGCAAGAGACCCAGTACTTC. Residues: CASSPRQGSRQETQYF.

This chain connects TRBV28 to TRBJ1-1; D is unresolved. V was cut by 2 bases and J by 0 bases, with 10 bases left in between. Germline V gene lookup returns CDR1 MDHEN and CDR2 SYDVKM. The CDR3 consists of 15 residues. In DNA, the CDR3 is TGTGCCAGCAGTTTACTACTGAGACTGAACACTGAAGCTTTCTTT. Amino acids: CASSLLLRLNTEAFF.

The sample holds one count of this clone. The chain joins TRBV27 to TRBJ1-2; weak D call: TRBD1 (5 bases). The V gene's germline CDR1 is MNHEY and CDR2 SMNVEV (reference sequence). The V end was cut by 10 bases, the J end by 2 bases, with 14 bases between. The CDR3 spans 13 residues. CDR3 coding DNA: TGTGCCACCGGGACGGATCAAAACTATGGCTACACCTTC. Translating it yields CATGTDQNYGYTF.

The J gene is TRBJ2-5, the V gene TRBV19, with TRBD2 as a possible D gene (6 bases). Trimming removed 2 bases at V and 3 bases at J, with 10 bases between. The germline CDR1 and CDR2 sequences are LNHDA and SQIVND (reference sequence). CDR3 length: 14 amino acids. The CDR3 bases are TGTGCCAGTAGTATAACGGGGGTGGAAGAGACCCAGTACTTC. Its protein is CASSITGVEETQYF.

The chain is built from TRBV30 and TRBJ1-2; 8 bases line up with TRBD1. In germline, CDR1 is GTSNPN, CDR2 SVGIG (reference sequence). The V gene end was trimmed by 4 bases and the J gene end by 3 bases; junction bases not matched to a gene: 10. The CDR3 is 15 residues long. The CDR3, as DNA: TGTGCCTGGAACGACCTCGGACAGGGAGACTATGGCTACACCTTC. It yields the protein CAWNDLGQGDYGYTF.

The rearrangement uses TRBV30 and TRBJ2-3; D not certain. This CDR3 is 12 amino acids long. Trimming removed 2 bases from V and 4 bases from J, with 7 bases in between. Looked up from germline, CDR1 is GTSNPN and CDR2 is SVGIG (reference sequence). The CDR3 region is CAWSLPSDTQYF. For the CDR3, the DNA is TGTGCCTGGAGTCTACCCTCAGATACGCAGTATTTT.

The V gene is TRBV19, the J gene TRBJ2-3, with a weak D call TRBD1 (6 bases). The CDR3 totals 14 residues. Germline lookup yields CDR1 LNHDA and CDR2 SQIVND (reference sequence). V lost 10 bases to trimming and J lost 0 bases, with 14 bases between them. The CDR3 DNA follows: TGTGCCACTAGGACAGTAACTAGCACAGATACGCAGTATTTT. This gives the protein CATRTVTSTDTQYF.

The V and J genes are TRBV7-8 and TRBJ1-5; 7 bases match TRBD1. Germline assignment: CDR1 SGHVS and CDR2 FQNEAQ. CDR3 length: 13 amino acids. V lost 5 bases to trimming and J lost 7 bases; unmatched junction nucleotides: 5. CDR3 sequence (DNA): TGTGCCAGCAGCCAGCAGGGGGGGCAGCCCCAGCATTTT. Translation: CASSQQGGQPQHF. Together with reference TRBV7-8 and TRBJ1-5, the CDR3 gives the full variable domain: GAGVSQSPRYKVAKRGQDVALRCDPISGHVSLFWYQQALGQGPEFLTYFQNEAQLDKSGLPSDRFFAERPEGSVSTLKIQRTQQEDSAVYLCASSQQGGQPQHFGDGTRLSIL.

The genes are TRBV6-1 and TRBJ2-7, with D possibly being TRBD2 (7 bases). Germline CDR1 and CDR2: MNHNS and SASEGT. V was clipped by 4 bases and J by 0 bases, with 13 bases between them. The CDR3 runs to 15 residues. CDR3 loop: CASSGGGGSSYEQYF. CDR3 bases: TGTGCCAGCAGTGGGGGCGGGGGCAGCTCCTACGAGCAGTACTTC.

The rearrangement joins TRBV5-1 to TRBJ2-7; 10 bases match TRBD1. After removal of 4 bases from V and 6 bases from J, the junction contained 7 bases not matched to a gene. The CDR3 contains 14 residues. The germline V gene encodes CDR1 SGHRS and CDR2 YFSETQ. CDR3 nucleotide sequence: TGCGCCAGCAGCGATGGGGACAGGGGTAGCGAGCAGTACTTC. This gives the protein CASSDGDRGSEQYF.

This chain links TRBV28 with TRBJ2-5, with D unclear. This CDR3 spans 11 amino acids. The germline V and J ends were trimmed by 2 bases and 5 bases, with 3 bases remaining between them. Germline lookup yields CDR1 MDHEN and CDR2 SYDVKM. CDR3: CASSLKETQYF. CDR3 sequence (DNA): TGTGCCAGCAGTTTAAAGGAGACCCAGTACTTC.

The chain recombines TRBV11-2 with TRBJ1-4, with D perhaps TRBD1 (5 bases). The ends were cut back, 5 bases at V and 8 bases at J, with 18 bases in the middle. This CDR3 is built from 15 residues. Germline values: CDR1 SGHAT, CDR2 FQNNGV. The CDR3 sequence is CASSPDEGRWEKLFF. The DNA for the CDR3 is TGTGCCAGCAGCCCGGATGAGGGGCGTTGGGAAAAACTGTTTTTT.

The genes are TRBV19 and TRBJ2-1; D unresolved. V was cut by 5 bases and J by 8 bases, with 16 bases left in between. Germline lookup yields CDR1 LNHDA and CDR2 SQIVND (reference sequence). This CDR3 has 14 residues. The CDR3 loop reads CASSPSRRPHEQFF. The DNA for the CDR3 is TGTGCCAGTAGTCCCTCACGACGGCCCCATGAGCAGTTCTTC.

The chain joins TRBV9 to TRBJ1-6; D perhaps matches TRBD1 (5 bases). The ends were cut back, 1 base at V and 6 bases at J, with 17 bases in the middle. The CDR3 is 17 residues long. Germline CDR1 SGDLS, CDR2 YYNGEE. DNA for the CDR3: TGTGCCAGCAGCGTAATGGTTGTTCCGGGGCCTAATTCACCCCTCCACTTT. Translating it yields CASSVMVVPGPNSPLHF.

This chain's CDR3 is CATKDGWFSYNEQFF. CDR3 coding DNA: TGTGCCACCAAGGACGGCTGGTTCTCCTACAATGAGCAGTTCTTC. The gene calls are TRBV6-1 and TRBJ2-1; D gene ambiguous. The CDR3 is 15 residues long. The germline V gene has CDR1 MNHNS and CDR2 SASEGT. Deletions cut 10 bases from V and 0 bases from J, with 16 bases between.

The chain combines TRBV28 with TRBJ2-5; possibly TRBD1 for D (6 bases). Germline lookup yields CDR1 MDHEN and CDR2 SYDVKM. Trimming took 6 bases from V and 5 from J, leaving 19 bases between them. This CDR3 spans 15 amino acids. The CDR3: CASSFGLGTMETQYF. For the CDR3, the DNA is TGTGCCAGCAGCTTCGGATTGGGGACAATGGAGACCCAGTACTTC.

J is TRBJ1-5 and V is TRBV5-4; 9 nucleotides line up with TRBD1. Trimming at V came to 4 bases and at J to 4 bases, leaving 3 bases not matched to a gene. Per germline, CDR1 SGHNT and CDR2 YYREEE (reference sequence). The CDR3 runs to 14 residues. DNA for the CDR3: TGTGCCAGCAGCATACAGGGGGCGAATCAGCCCCAGCATTTT. As protein: CASSIQGANQPQHF.

This chain links TRBV4-1 with TRBJ2-2; D possibly corresponds to TRBD2 (6 bases). The CDR3 has 15 residues. V shed 1 base and J shed 0 bases, with 6 bases lying between them. The germline gives CDR1 MGHRA, CDR2 YSYEKL. For the CDR3, the DNA is TGCGCCAGCAGCCAAGGGAGGGCGAACACCGGGGAGCTGTTTTTT. Translation gives CASSQGRANTGELFF.

V usage is TRBV28 and J usage is TRBJ2-5; D call uncertain. Germline V gene lookup returns CDR1 MDHEN and CDR2 SYDVKM. The CDR3 is made up of 13 amino acids. V dropped 3 bases and J dropped 0 bases, with 5 bases sitting between them. In nucleotides, the CDR3 is TGTGCCAGCAGTTTCGACTACCAAGAGACCCAGTACTTC. It encodes CASSFDYQETQYF.

V and J are TRBV7-9 and TRBJ1-1; 8 bases fit TRBD1. V lost 5 bases, J lost 5 bases, and 7 bases stayed unmatched. Looked up from germline, CDR1 is SEHNR and CDR2 is FQNEAQ (reference sequence). The CDR3 is made up of 14 amino acids. CDR3 residues: CASSPRQGRTEAFF. The CDR3 region has the DNA TGTGCCAGCAGCCCCCGACAGGGGCGAACTGAAGCTTTCTTT.

This chain connects TRBV13 to TRBJ1-2; the D gene is possibly TRBD1 (6 bases). Trimming left V 5 bases short and J 7 bases short, with 17 bases between. Germline assignment: CDR1 PRHDT and CDR2 FYEKMQ (reference sequence). CDR3 length: 14 residues. CDR3 sequence: CASSEGQSASGYTF. The CDR3 bases are TGTGCCAGCAGCGAAGGACAGTCCGCTAGTGGCTACACCTTC.

This clone was detected a few times. J is TRBJ2-1 and V is TRBV4-3; D unclear. The CDR3 extends over 14 amino acids. Trimming shortened V by 0 bases and J by 6 bases, and 9 bases separated the two germline ends. From germline, CDR1 is LGHNA and CDR2 YSLEER. CDR3 sequence (DNA): TGCGCCAGCAGCCAAGAGTGGGTAGCCAATGAGCAGTTCTTC. Protein: CASSQEWVANEQFF.

The chain recombines TRBV7-9 with TRBJ2-5; D possibly corresponds to TRBD1 (6 bases). The CDR3 contains 15 residues. Trimming removed 3 bases at V and 6 bases at J, with 17 bases between. Germline CDR1 SEHNR, CDR2 FQNEAQ (reference sequence). In DNA, the CDR3 is TGTGCCAGCAGCTTGGACAGCCGACCATTCCAGACCCAGTACTTC. Protein: CASSLDSRPFQTQYF. The full variable domain, completed using reference TRBV7-9 and TRBJ2-5, is DTGVSQNPRHKITKRGQNVTFRCDPISEHNRLYWYRQTLGQGPEFLTYFQNEAQLEKSRLLSDRFSAERPKGSFSTLEIQRTEQGDSAMYLCASSLDSRPFQTQYFGPGTRLLVL.

This clone occurred once. This chain joins TRBV18 and TRBJ2-2; 10 positions match TRBD1. V shed 3 bases and J 3 bases; nucleotides not matched to a gene: 4. There are 16 residues in the CDR3. Germline V gives CDR1 KGHSH, CDR2 LQKENI. This chain's CDR3 is CASSPVGTGDTGELFF. The CDR3 bases are TGTGCCAGCTCACCGGTCGGGACAGGGGACACCGGGGAGCTGTTTTTT.